This T cell receptor (beta chain) originates from a study of CD8 T cells in ankylosing spondylitis. Findings and caveats of the study: A CD8+ phenotype characterized the disease-linked clones, which were relatively rare in peripheral blood. Ankylosing spondylitis blood appeared to carry a characteristic TCR beta motif of roughly 8 highly homologous variants.

This clonotype showed up many times. Its antigen is currently unknown. V was pared by 0 bases and J by 0 bases, with 9 bases between. This CDR3 is 16 amino acids long. The germline V gene has CDR1 SGHRS and CDR2 YFSETQ. Each CDR3 protein is one row after TCRdb ran MiXCR on the 5' RACE reads. The table has approximately 500,000 distinct CDR3 sequences, about 13% seen once; the top ten hold approximately 6.3%. This TCR was sampled from a male donor with ankylosing spondylitis. The chain recombines TRBV5-1 with TRBJ2-2; D call uncertain. Sample: blood, either unsorted or a sorted T cell fraction (not recorded which). The CDR3 here is CASSLESQSNTGELFF. The CDR3 DNA reads TGCGCCAGCAGCTTGGAGTCACAGTCGAACACCGGGGAGCTGTTTTTT.